These 29 T cell receptor beta chains were sequenced from one sample in a study of OX40 agonist ivuxolimab in advanced cancers. The data were produced by immunoSEQ multiplex PCR, yet TCRdb's version contains in-frame clones alone and is incomplete. The sample contains more than 60,000 clones, roughly nine tenths of which appear only once. The specimen comprised CD4+ or CD8+ T cells sorted from blood, sampled in a trial of the OX40 agonist ivuxolimab. These receptors were collected from an adult with an advanced solid tumor such as melanoma, head and neck, liver or kidney cancer.

This clone has only one observation. This chain links TRBV5-4 with TRBJ2-1; D is perhaps TRBD1 (5 bases). V was pared by 4 bases and J by 7 bases, with 18 bases between. This CDR3 comprises 15 residues. In germline, CDR1 is SGHNT, CDR2 YYREEE (reference sequence). CDR3 protein: CASSQVTGRANEQFF. In nucleotides, the CDR3 is TGTGCCAGCAGCCAGGTGACGGGCAGGGCGAATGAGCAGTTCTTC. Full variable domain (outside the CDR3, taken from reference TRBV5-4 and TRBJ2-1): ETGVTQSPTHLIKTRGQQVTLRCSSQSGHNTVSWYQQALGQGPQFIFQYYREEENGRGNFPPRFSGLQFPNYSSELNVNALELDDSALYLCASSQVTGRANEQFFGPGTRLTVL.

This chain connects TRBV7-9 to TRBJ2-3; 7 bases match TRBD1. This CDR3 has 19 amino acids. The germline CDR1 and CDR2 sequences are SEHNR and FQNEAQ (reference sequence). Unmatched junction bases numbered 17, after V lost 3 bases and J lost 2 bases. The CDR3: CASSFSKTGNPYYTDTQYF. The CDR3 DNA reads as TGTGCCAGCAGCTTTAGTAAGACAGGGAACCCCTACTACACAGATACGCAGTATTTT.

V and J are TRBV28 and TRBJ1-4; D perhaps matches TRBD1 (6 bases). Deletions cut 6 bases from V and 7 bases from J, with 18 bases between. CDR3 length: 15 residues. Germline-derived CDR1 and CDR2 are MDHEN and SYDVKM. In DNA, the CDR3 is TGTGCCAGCAGAAAGGCATTCGGGGGGCGTGAAAAACTGTTTTTT. Its translation is CASRKAFGGREKLFF.

The V call is TRBV19, the J call TRBJ2-6; D assignment may be TRBD1 or TRBD2 (6 bases each). The CDR3 covers 19 residues. Germline V gene lookup returns CDR1 LNHDA and CDR2 SQIVND (reference sequence). The V gene lost 0 bases and the J gene lost 2 bases, with 17 bases spanning the gap. For the CDR3, the DNA is TGTGCCAGTAGTATAGATCACCCGGGGGCAATAGCTGGGGCCAACGTCCTGACTTTC. Encoded protein: CASSIDHPGAIAGANVLTF. Together with reference TRBV19 and TRBJ2-6, the CDR3 gives the full variable domain: DGGITQSPKYLFRKEGQNVTLSCEQNLNHDAMYWYRQDPGQGLRLIYYSQIVNDFQKGDIAEGYSVSREKKESFPLTVTSAQKNPTAFYLCASSIDHPGAIAGANVLTFGAGSRLTVL.

This chain connects TRBV7-8 to TRBJ1-1; possible D gene TRBD1, 5 bases. This CDR3 region has 13 residues. Germline V CDR1 and CDR2: SGHVS, FQNEAQ. V lost 3 bases, J lost 5 bases, and 10 bases lay in between. CDR3 in DNA: TGTGCCAGCAGCTTCACGAGGGGTACTGAAGCTTTCTTT. Translation gives CASSFTRGTEAFF.

This clone was picked up a small number of times. The rearrangement uses TRBV28 and TRBJ2-7; 12 nucleotides agree with TRBD1. The trim removed 4 bases at V and 6 bases at J, leaving 7 bases unmatched. CDR1 and CDR2 (germline): MDHEN, SYDVKM. CDR3 length: 15 residues. CDR3 bases: TGTGCCAGCAGTTCGCCGGGACAGGGGGCTTTCGAGCAGTACTTC. This translates into CASSSPGQGAFEQYF.

The CDR3 coding sequence is TGTGCCAGTAGTATCGGGGTGGGCTCCTACAATGAGCAGTTCTTC. As protein: CASSIGVGSYNEQFF. V and J are TRBV19 and TRBJ2-1; D is perhaps TRBD2 (5 bases). The CDR3 runs 15 residues. Germline CDR1 reads LNHDA; CDR2 reads SQIVND (reference sequence). The V end was cut by 3 bases, the J end by 0 bases, with 9 bases between.

The chain carries TRBV5-4 and TRBJ2-1; TRBD2 agrees at 12 bases. Germline trimming cut 8 bases from V and 0 bases from J; bases unmatched to any gene: 12. The CDR3 spans 18 residues. Germline assignment: CDR1 SGHNT and CDR2 YYREEE (reference sequence). The CDR3, as DNA: TGTGCCAGTCATCCCGGGACTAGCGGGTCGAGCTCCTACAATGAGCAGTTCTTC. It specifies CASHPGTSGSSSYNEQFF.

This clone has more than one count but fewer than ten. This rearrangement joins TRBV4-3 to TRBJ1-2; D uncertain. CDR3 size: 15 residues. Trimming cost V 0 bases and J 1 base, with 9 bases left between them. The germline gives CDR1 LGHNA, CDR2 YSLEER. The CDR3 DNA reads as TGCGCCAGCAGCCAAGACGTTACGGGTAACTATGGCTACACCTTC. Translation gives CASSQDVTGNYGYTF.

The CDR3 nucleotides are TGTGCCAGTAGTCAAGGGGGGGCAGAATGGGGCACAGATACGCAGTATTTT. Translating it yields CASSQGGAEWGTDTQYF. The rearrangement uses TRBV19 and TRBJ2-3; tentative D call: TRBD2 (7 bases). Germline loops: CDR1 LNHDA, CDR2 SQIVND (reference sequence). Trimming stripped 5 bases from V and 1 base from J, with 19 bases between. CDR3 size: 17 residues.

This sequence joins TRBV28 and TRBJ1-4; 9 bases align to TRBD1. The CDR3 sequence is 16 residues long. Trimming removed 5 bases from V and 8 bases from J; junction bases left unmatched: 12. CDR1 is MDHEN and CDR2 is SYDVKM in the germline V gene. CDR3 in amino acids: CASSQPSGTGREKLFF. Written as DNA, the CDR3 is TGTGCCAGCAGTCAACCCTCCGGGACAGGGCGAGAAAAACTGTTTTTT.

This chain connects TRBV30 to TRBJ2-1; D is undetermined. V lost 4 bases to trimming and J lost 3 bases, with 10 bases between them. Germline CDR1 reads GTSNPN; CDR2 reads SVGIG (reference sequence). The CDR3 has 13 residues. The CDR3 region is CAWKWRSYNEQFF. The DNA for the CDR3 is TGTGCCTGGAAGTGGCGGAGCTACAATGAGCAGTTCTTC.

The rearrangement links TRBV29-1 to TRBJ2-7, with TRBD2 identical over 14 bases. CDR1 is SQVTM and CDR2 is ANQGSEA in the germline V gene. The CDR3 runs 13 residues. V dropped 7 bases and J dropped 5; count of bases not matched to a gene: 4. The DNA for the CDR3 is TGCAGCGCAATGGGACTAGCGGGGGACGAGCAGTACTTC. Amino acid sequence: CSAMGLAGDEQYF.

The sample holds one count of this clone. This chain uses TRBV4-3 with TRBJ2-3; 7 bases are a match to TRBD2. The CDR3 totals 14 residues. Trimming removed 0 bases from V and 14 bases from J; junction bases left unmatched: 11. Germline-derived CDR1 and CDR2 are LGHNA and YSLEER. The CDR3 DNA is TGCGCCAGCAGCCAAGATGACCGTCAGCGGGGACGGTATTTT. Protein: CASSQDDRQRGRYF.

The rearrangement links TRBV5-8 to TRBJ2-3, with 12 bases that match TRBD2. The germline V gene encodes CDR1 SGHTS and CDR2 YDEGEE. This CDR3 spans 15 amino acids. Trimming took 0 bases from V and 8 from J; bases not matched to a gene: 4. DNA for the CDR3: TGTGCCAGCAGCTTGGAGCTAGCGGGAGGGGGTACGCAGTATTTT. Its translation: CASSLELAGGGTQYF.

This clone was counted once. The chain combines TRBV7-8 with TRBJ2-7; D is perhaps TRBD1 or TRBD2 (6 bases each). The germline gives CDR1 SGHVS, CDR2 FQNEAQ. V dropped 5 bases and J dropped 2 bases, with 10 bases sitting between them. This CDR3 spans 13 amino acids. CDR3 DNA sequence: TGTGCCAGCAGCGGGGGGCGTCCCTACGAGCAGTACTTC. As protein: CASSGGRPYEQYF.

This clone was counted a few times. V and J are TRBV19 and TRBJ1-2; no clear D gene. V lost 1 base, J lost 1 base, and 4 bases lay in between. Germline values: CDR1 LNHDA, CDR2 SQIVND (reference sequence). This CDR3 region has 13 residues. The DNA for the CDR3 is TGTGCCAGTAGTATAGGAAGTAACTATGGCTACACCTTC. The encoded protein is CASSIGSNYGYTF.

This clone has a handful of counts. The junction and the germline gene differ at one end; a read error may be behind it. The V gene is TRBV10-3, the J gene TRBJ2-2; 12 bases align to TRBD2. The CDR3 runs 11 residues. Germline CDR1 is ENHRY and CDR2 is SYGVKD. Written as DNA, the CDR3 is TGCCTAGCGGGAGGGCCCGGGGAGCTGTTTTTT. Protein sequence: CLAGGPGELFF.

This chain uses TRBV7-2 with TRBJ2-1; D possibly corresponds to TRBD1 (5 bases). The CDR3 is 13 amino acids. Trimming stripped 5 bases from V and 10 bases from J, with 15 bases between. Germline V gives CDR1 SGHTA, CDR2 FQGNSA. The CDR3 DNA sequence: TGTGCCAGCAGCCCCGAAAGGGGTGACGAGCAGTTCTTC. Protein product: CASSPERGDEQFF.

The V call is TRBV5-1, the J call TRBJ1-5, with D perhaps TRBD1 (5 bases). Germline V gene data show CDR1 as SGHRS and CDR2 as YFSETQ. Trimming pared 4 bases from V and 1 base from J, leaving 12 bases between. This CDR3 is built from 15 residues. This CDR3 reads CASSPGGVSNQPQHF. The CDR3 DNA reads TGCGCCAGCAGCCCTGGGGGAGTCAGCAATCAGCCCCAGCATTTT.

The CDR3 loop is CASSQGSRNQPQHF. In DNA form, the CDR3 reads TGTGCCAGCAGTCAGGGCAGCAGAAATCAGCCCCAGCATTTT. The rearrangement joins TRBV2 to TRBJ1-5; possibly TRBD1 for D (5 bases). The CDR3 sequence is 14 residues long. Germline CDR1 SNHLY, CDR2 FYNNEI. V shed 5 bases and J shed 4 bases, with 12 bases lying between them.

This sequence joins TRBV14 and TRBJ2-5; the match to TRBD2 covers 7 bases. The CDR3 contains 14 residues. CDR1 and CDR2 (germline): SGHDN, FVKESK. V lost 8 bases to trimming and J lost 3 bases; unmatched junction nucleotides: 9. The CDR3 loop is CASSAGFRKETQYF. The CDR3 DNA sequence: TGTGCCAGCTCAGCGGGATTCAGGAAAGAGACCCAGTACTTC.

The chain employs TRBV18 and TRBJ2-5; no clear D gene. Germline V gene data show CDR1 as KGHSH and CDR2 as LQKENI. V shed 4 bases and J shed 3 bases, with 0 bases lying between them. The CDR3 contains 10 residues. The DNA for the CDR3 is TGTGCCAGCTCACAAGAGACCCAGTACTTC. As protein: CASSQETQYF.

V usage is TRBV5-1 and J usage is TRBJ1-2, with unresolved D. V lost 5 bases to trimming and J lost 11 bases, with 25 bases between them. This CDR3 is built from 15 residues. Germline V CDR1 and CDR2: SGHRS, YFSETQ. The CDR3 bases are TGCGCCAGCAGGGAAGGATTTAGCTCCAACCTGCGGTACACCTTC. Translation: CASREGFSSNLRYTF.

The CDR3 region is CASSSPGFDTQYF. The CDR3 DNA reads as TGCGCCAGCAGCTCCCCGGGCTTCGATACGCAGTATTTT. This chain connects TRBV5-1 to TRBJ2-3, with D unclear. V lost 3 bases to trimming and J lost 6 bases, with 11 bases between them. There are 13 residues in the CDR3. Germline CDR1 reads SGHRS; CDR2 reads YFSETQ.

With regard to this clone: The junction departs from the called germline gene at one end, perhaps through a read error. The V call is TRBV6-5, the J call TRBJ1-1; D is unresolved. The CDR3 contains 13 residues. Germline V CDR1 and CDR2: MNHEY, SVGAGI. The DNA of the CDR3 is TGTGCCAGCAGTTACTCGATCAACAATGAAGCTTTCTTT. Translation: CASSYSINNEAFF.

The chain links TRBV2 to TRBJ2-6, with D possibly TRBD2 on 6 matching bases. CDR1 and CDR2 (germline): SNHLY, FYNNEI. The germline V and J ends were trimmed by 5 bases and 0 bases, with 11 bases remaining between them. The CDR3 is made up of 16 amino acids. The CDR3 region has the DNA TGTGCCAGCAGTTTAGTCGGGGGCTCTGGGGCCAACGTCCTGACTTTC. Translated: CASSLVGGSGANVLTF.

The gene calls are TRBV7-8 and TRBJ1-2, with D tentatively TRBD1 (6 bases). This CDR3 is built from 13 residues. Between the trimmed V and J ends, which lost 7 bases and 3 bases, there was a span of 12 bases. Germline V gives CDR1 SGHVS, CDR2 FQNEAQ. CDR3 amino acids: CASTQGWDYGYTF. The CDR3 DNA follows: TGTGCCAGCACGCAGGGGTGGGACTATGGCTACACCTTC. The full variable domain, its missing parts supplied by reference TRBV7-8 and TRBJ1-2, is GAGVSQSPRYKVAKRGQDVALRCDPISGHVSLFWYQQALGQGPEFLTYFQNEAQLDKSGLPSDRFFAERPEGSVSTLKIQRTQQEDSAVYLCASTQGWDYGYTFGSGTRLTVV.

This chain links TRBV29-1 with TRBJ1-2; 7 positions match TRBD1. Germline V CDR1 and CDR2: SQVTM, ANQGSEA. The CDR3 length is 15 residues. Unmatched junction bases numbered 11, after V lost 6 bases and J lost 1 base. In nucleotides, the CDR3 is TGCAGCGTCCCGGGCGCCAGGGACAGTAACTATGGCTACACCTTC. It is translated as CSVPGARDSNYGYTF.